This T cell receptor (beta chain) was recovered during a study of beta chain features in type 1 diabetes. Turning to the study itself: Sorted cell examination encompassed approximately 110 million cells across all samples. Study results and limitations: People with Type 1 diabetes carried modestly yet significantly shorter TCRB CDR3s in all four CD4+ subsets. Compared with healthy donors, patients appeared to share more similar naive, central memory and regulatory TCRB repertoires. A pattern of fewer insertions and more deletions at VDJ junctions was seen in type 1 diabetes patients.

CDR1 SGHRS and CDR2 YFSETQ come from the germline V gene. The CDR3 runs to 14 residues. Trimming shortened V by 0 bases and J by 5 bases, and 11 bases separated the two germline ends. Comment on this clone: Antigen unknown.

The investigators reverse transcribed all of the isolated RNA, so they sequenced expressed TCRB transcripts. Using immunoSEQ multiplex PCR, the repertoire was profiled, and TCRdb retains in-frame clones only, with some absent. This table holds around 250,000 clones, 55% to 70% found once. Sequenced: naive CD4+ T cells from blood. The sequence was obtained from a man aged 25 to 40 in good health. V usage is TRBV5-1 and J usage is TRBJ2-5; no firm D call. CDR3 amino acids: CASSLVGRVETQYF. The CDR3 DNA follows: TGCGCCAGCAGCTTGGTTGGACGGGTCGAGACCCAGTACTTC. Supplemented by reference TRBV5-1 and TRBJ2-5, the full variable domain reads KAGVTQTPRYLIKTRGQQVTLSCSPISGHRSVSWYQQTPGQGLQFLFEYFSETQRNKGNFPGRFSGRQFSNSRSEMNVSTLELGDSALYLCASSLVGRVETQYFGPGTRLLVL.